Each of the 4 T cell receptor beta chains below was sequenced from the same sample in a study of cytomegalovirus exposure and HLA in healthy donors. Primers for the PCR totalled 60 Vbeta and 13 Jbeta. Repertoires were generated with immunoSEQ multiplex PCR, while TCRdb's copy carries only in-frame clones and drops some. The sample consists of around 150,000 clones, roughly three quarters of them appearing once. The material sequenced was PBMCs. These receptors came from a woman in her 40s in good health and CMV-seronegative.

This clone has only a few counts. The V call is TRBV2, the J call TRBJ1-2; the match to TRBD1 covers 12 bases. In germline, CDR1 is SNHLY, CDR2 FYNNEI. This CDR3 region has 16 residues. The trim removed 4 bases at V and 4 bases at J, leaving 7 bases unmatched. DNA of the CDR3: TGTGCCAGCAGTGCGGGACAGGGGGCGCGGGTCTATGGCTACACCTTC. Translation: CASSAGQGARVYGYTF.

The genes are TRBV5-1 and TRBJ1-1, with D possibly being TRBD1 (6 bases). Trimming cost V 4 bases and J 3 bases, with 13 bases left between them. The CDR3 is 14 residues long. CDR1 and CDR2 from the germline V gene are SGHRS and YFSETQ. The CDR3 sequence: CASSTTGRDTEAFF. Written as DNA, the CDR3 is TGCGCCAGCAGCACCACAGGGAGGGACACTGAAGCTTTCTTT.

The chain combines TRBV25-1 with TRBJ1-1, with 7 bases fitting TRBD1. Germline V gene data show CDR1 as MGHDK and CDR2 as SYGVNS. Losses at the gene ends were 2 bases for V and 4 bases for J; bases not matched to a gene: 7. The CDR3 is made up of 15 amino acids. The CDR3 spells CASSETRTGRTEAFF. The CDR3 nucleotides read TGTGCCAGCAGTGAAACTAGGACAGGTCGCACTGAAGCTTTCTTT.

The chain combines TRBV30 with TRBJ1-6; possible D gene TRBD1, 5 bases. V shed 0 bases and J shed 7 bases, with 13 bases lying between them. This CDR3 spans 15 amino acids. Germline CDR1 and CDR2: GTSNPN and SVGIG (reference sequence). CDR3 nucleotide sequence: TGTGCCTGGAGTGTACTCGTAAGGGGAAATTCACCCCTCCACTTT. Translating gives CAWSVLVRGNSPLHF. Full variable domain (rest looked up from reference TRBV30 and TRBJ1-6): SQTIHQWPATLVQPVGSPLSLECTVEGTSNPNLYWYRQAAGRGLQLLFYSVGIGQISSEVPQNLSASRPQDRQFILSSKKLLLSDSGFYLCAWSVLVRGNSPLHFGNGTRLTVT.